Listed below are T cell receptor beta chains from one sample, sequenced in a study of cytomegalovirus exposure and HLA in healthy donors. Profiling relied on immunoSEQ multiplex PCR, and the TCRdb table lists in-frame clones only, not all of them. This sample has approximately 160,000 clones, with around 92% found just once. Sequencing used PBMCs. The receptor set was obtained from a woman aged 18-29 years in good health and CMV-seropositive. Both conserved end residues are part of each CDR3. D genes are given only for firm matches. Not every row has a clone size; where given, it reads once, few, many or a size class.

cdr3_nt | cdr3_aa | clone_size | j_call | d_call | v_call
TGTGCCACTAGGCGGGGCACGACTATGAACACTGAAGCTTTCTTT | CATRRGTTMNTEAFF | NA | TRBJ1-1 | NA | TRBV19
TGTGCCAGCAGCTTGGACCGGGACAGGTACGAGCAGTACTTC | CASSLDRDRYEQYF | NA | TRBJ2-7 | TRBD1 | TRBV5-5
TGTGCCAGCACCGGGACAGGGAACACTGAAGCTTTCTTT | CASTGTGNTEAFF | NA | TRBJ1-1 | TRBD1 | TRBV2
TGTGCCAGCAGCCTACAGGGTGTACGATGGGAAAAACTGTTTTTT | CASSLQGVRWEKLFF | NA | TRBJ1-4 | NA | TRBV7-2
TGTGCCAGCTTGCGCGGAGTGGAGTACGAGCAGTACTTC | CASLRGVEYEQYF | few | TRBJ2-7 | NA | TRBV6-5
TGTGCCAGCAGCCCATACGGGAGTCCCGGGGAGCTGTTTTTT | CASSPYGSPGELFF | NA | TRBJ2-2 | NA | TRBV9
TGTGCCAGCAGTTTATCGAGAGCGGGAGGGCCAGGAAATGAGCAGTTCTTC | CASSLSRAGGPGNEQFF | NA | TRBJ2-1 | TRBD2 | TRBV27
TGTGCCTGGAGTCAGGGGAATCAAGAGACCCAGTACTTC | CAWSQGNQETQYF | NA | TRBJ2-5 | NA | TRBV30
TGTGCCAGCAGCCAAGTTGAGGGCGTCACTGAAGCTTTCTTT | CASSQVEGVTEAFF | NA | TRBJ1-1 | NA | TRBV4-2
TGTGCCACCAGCAGATACCTGGGGGGACTAGCGGGAGTCGTCTACGAGCAGTACTTC | CATSRYLGGLAGVVYEQYF | NA | TRBJ2-7 | TRBD2 | TRBV15
TGTGCCAGCAGCTTAGGGCCCGGGGAGCTGTTTTTT | CASSLGPGELFF | NA | TRBJ2-2 | NA | TRBV7-3
TGTGCCACCCAAATAGGGGGGGCAGGGGCCGGCGAGCAGTACTTC | CATQIGGAGAGEQYF | NA | TRBJ2-7 | NA | TRBV28
TGTGCCAGCAGCTGGCTGAGGGCGTCTGAGCAGTTCTTC | CASSWLRASEQFF | NA | TRBJ2-1 | NA | TRBV7-2
TGTGCCAGCTCACCACCCGGGACAGGGGGCGTTGATCAGCCCCAGCATTTT | CASSPPGTGGVDQPQHF | NA | TRBJ1-5 | TRBD1 | TRBV18
TGTGCCAGTAGTTCCTCCATCAGGGGAGAGACCCAGTACTTC | CASSSSIRGETQYF | NA | TRBJ2-5 | NA | TRBV19
TGTGCCAGCAGTTCCGGGACAGGACTGGGCGAGCAGTACTTC | CASSSGTGLGEQYF | NA | TRBJ2-7 | TRBD1 | TRBV6-6
TGTGCCACCAGCCCCGGGACAGGGCCTTATGGCTACACCTTC | CATSPGTGPYGYTF | NA | TRBJ1-2 | TRBD1 | TRBV15
TGTGCCAGCAGTTTAGCCGAGGAGGCTGGGGCCAACGTCCTGACTTTC | CASSLAEEAGANVLTF | NA | TRBJ2-6 | NA | TRBV28
TGTGCCAGCAGCTTGGGGACTAGAGGTTCCTACGAGCAGTACTTC | CASSLGTRGSYEQYF | NA | TRBJ2-7 | TRBD2 | TRBV5-6
TGCGCCAGCAGCTCGGGACAGGGAAACGAGCAGTACTTC | CASSSGQGNEQYF | NA | TRBJ2-7 | TRBD1 | TRBV5-1
TGTGCCAGCAGGGGGACAGCTAACTATGGCTACACCTTC | CASRGTANYGYTF | NA | TRBJ1-2 | TRBD1 | TRBV27
TGTGCCTGGAGCGCGACAGGGGATAATGAAAAACTGTTTTTT | CAWSATGDNEKLFF | once | TRBJ1-4 | TRBD1 | TRBV30
TGTGCCACCATGGCGACAGGGCCCGGAGAAAAACTGTTTTTT | CATMATGPGEKLFF | NA | TRBJ1-4 | TRBD1 | TRBV6-5
TGTGCCTGGAGTGTACAACAGCAAATGGGCTACACCTTC | CAWSVQQQMGYTF | NA | TRBJ1-2 | NA | TRBV30
TGTGCCAGCACCCCTCAACCGGCGGGGGGCCCTCTTGTGTTCTTC | CASTPQPAGGPLVFF | NA | TRBJ2-1 | TRBD2 | TRBV9
TGCGCCAGCAGCCAACCCAGACAGGGAAACTATGGCTACACCTTC | CASSQPRQGNYGYTF | once | TRBJ1-2 | TRBD1 | TRBV4-1
TGTGCCAGCAGCTTGAAGAACAGCCTATACGAGCAGTACTTC | CASSLKNSLYEQYF | NA | TRBJ2-7 | NA | TRBV5-6
TGTGCCAGCTCGACCGACAGGGCTTACGGCTACACCTTC | CASSTDRAYGYTF | NA | TRBJ1-2 | TRBD1 | TRBV11-2
TGTGCCAGCAGTATCCTCTTCCCCTCCTACAATGAGCAGTTCTTC | CASSILFPSYNEQFF | NA | TRBJ2-1 | NA | TRBV28
TGTGCCAGCAGTTCCCCGGGACTAGCGGGAGTTGGGACCCAGTACTTC | CASSSPGLAGVGTQYF | NA | TRBJ2-5 | TRBD2 | TRBV6-5
TGTGCCAGCTCACCAGCGCCGGACTATGGCTACACCTTC | CASSPAPDYGYTF | few | TRBJ1-2 | NA | TRBV18
TGTGCCAGCAGTCCCCCCTCGGGTACAGGGGTGTCCGGGGAGCTGTTTTTT | CASSPPSGTGVSGELFF | NA | TRBJ2-2 | TRBD1 | TRBV27
TGTGCCAGCATCGGGCGGGGTTTTGGCACTGAAGCTTTCTTT | CASIGRGFGTEAFF | NA | TRBJ1-1 | NA | TRBV27
TGCAGCGTGACCATGGACAGGGGATGGAACATTCAGTACTTC | CSVTMDRGWNIQYF | NA | TRBJ2-4 | TRBD1 | TRBV29-1
TGCGCCAGCAGCTTGGAGGGGTCGACCTACGAGCAGTACTTC | CASSLEGSTYEQYF | NA | TRBJ2-7 | NA | TRBV5-1
TGTGCCAGCAGCTTAGCGACCCCCCAAGGGGATGAGCAGTTCTTC | CASSLATPQGDEQFF | NA | TRBJ2-1 | NA | TRBV7-9
TGTGCCAGCAGTAGGGGCGGGGCTGCCGGGAACTACGAGCAGTACTTC | CASSRGGAAGNYEQYF | once | TRBJ2-7 | NA | TRBV4-2
TGTGCCAGCACCCCGGGGAGGGTGAACACTGAAGCTTTCTTT | CASTPGRVNTEAFF | NA | TRBJ1-1 | NA | TRBV7-9
TGTGCCAGCAGCTCCCAAGGGGGTAATGATGAAAAACTGTTTTTT | CASSSQGGNDEKLFF | NA | TRBJ1-4 | NA | TRBV7-2
TGTGCCAGCCGTATCCAGTATGGCTACACCTTC | CASRIQYGYTF | NA | TRBJ1-2 | NA | TRBV28
TGTGCCAGCAGTTTAACCCCCACAGGGTTCGACGAGCAGTACTTC | CASSLTPTGFDEQYF | NA | TRBJ2-7 | NA | TRBV27
TGCGCCAGCAGCGGAATAGCGGGAGCCGTGGGGAATGAGCAGTTCTTC | CASSGIAGAVGNEQFF | NA | TRBJ2-1 | TRBD2 | TRBV5-1
TGCGCCAGCAGCCTTAGCGGGAGTATTGAGCAGTTCTTC | CASSLSGSIEQFF | NA | TRBJ2-1 | TRBD2 | TRBV5-1
TGTGCCAGCAGTTTACCGGGACTGTCGGAGGAGACCCAGTACTTC | CASSLPGLSEETQYF | NA | TRBJ2-5 | NA | TRBV27
TGTGCCAGCAGCTCCACGGGGGGAACCTACGAGCAGTACTTC | CASSSTGGTYEQYF | once | TRBJ2-7 | TRBD2 | TRBV5-4
TGTGCCATGCAGCGGGAGTGGGACAATGAGCAGTTCTTC | CAMQREWDNEQFF | NA | TRBJ2-1 | TRBD2 | TRBV6-6
TGTGCCAGCAGTTTAGCCTATACCTACGACAGGGGACGGGAGACCCAGTACTTC | CASSLAYTYDRGRETQYF | NA | TRBJ2-5 | TRBD1 | TRBV28